Sequencing of this TCR beta chain was carried out in a study of post-analysis software for immune sequencing data. Study results and caveats: Patients used roughly five TRBV segments, including TRBV5-6, TRBV5-1 and TRBV20-1, more often than controls. Compared with controls, patients showed significantly lower normalized Chao1 diversity.

The CDR3 extends over 15 amino acids. V was pared by 4 bases and J by 2 bases, with 14 bases between. Germline V lookup: CDR1 SNHLY, CDR2 FYNNEI. On this clonotype itself: Its antigen remains unknown.

Libraries were made from TCR beta cDNA, and they carried unique molecular identifiers. In TCRdb, the PCR reads were re-called with MiXCR into one record per CDR3 protein. The data contain 750,000 to 900,000 distinct CDR3 sequences, about 45% of them seen just once; the ten biggest clones take up approximately 5%. This chain uses TRBV2 with TRBJ2-5; perhaps TRBD2 as D (5 bases). This receptor was taken from a girl under 18 with multiple sclerosis. Sequencing input: blood. Here the CDR3 DNA reads TGTGCCAGCAGTGGAGGGAAAAAGAATCAAGAGACCCAGTACTTC. Encoded protein: CASSGGKKNQETQYF.